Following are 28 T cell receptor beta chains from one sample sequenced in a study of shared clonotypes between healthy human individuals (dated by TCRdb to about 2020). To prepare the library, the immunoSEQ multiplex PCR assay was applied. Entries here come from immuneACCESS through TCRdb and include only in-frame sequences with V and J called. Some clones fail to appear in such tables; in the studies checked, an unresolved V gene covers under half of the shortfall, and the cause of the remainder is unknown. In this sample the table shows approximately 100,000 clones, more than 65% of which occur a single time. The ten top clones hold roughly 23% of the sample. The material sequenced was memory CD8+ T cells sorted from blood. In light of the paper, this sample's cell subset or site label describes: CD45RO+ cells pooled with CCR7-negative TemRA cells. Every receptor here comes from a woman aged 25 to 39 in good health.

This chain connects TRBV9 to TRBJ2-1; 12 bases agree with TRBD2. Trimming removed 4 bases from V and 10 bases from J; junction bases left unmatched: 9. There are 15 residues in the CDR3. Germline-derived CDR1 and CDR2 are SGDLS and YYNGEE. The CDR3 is CASSPASGRAHEQFF. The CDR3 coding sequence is TGTGCCAGCAGCCCCGCTAGCGGGAGGGCCCACGAGCAGTTCTTC.

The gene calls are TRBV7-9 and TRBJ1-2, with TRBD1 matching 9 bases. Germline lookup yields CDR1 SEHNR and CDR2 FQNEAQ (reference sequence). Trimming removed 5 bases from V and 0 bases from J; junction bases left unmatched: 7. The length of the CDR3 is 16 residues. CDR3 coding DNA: TGTGCCAGCAGCACGGTCGACAGGGGGACTAACTATGGCTACACCTTC. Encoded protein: CASSTVDRGTNYGYTF.

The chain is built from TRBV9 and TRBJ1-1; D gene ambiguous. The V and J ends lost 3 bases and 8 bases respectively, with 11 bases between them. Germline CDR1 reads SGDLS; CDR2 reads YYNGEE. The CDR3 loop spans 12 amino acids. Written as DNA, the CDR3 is TGTGCCAGCAGCGCCTACGGTTTCGAAGCTTTCTTT. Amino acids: CASSAYGFEAFF.

CDR3 in amino acids: CASSLYGGELFF. CDR3 DNA sequence: TGCGCCAGCAGCCTTTATGGCGGGGAGCTGTTTTTT. This chain links TRBV5-1 with TRBJ2-2, with D unclear. This CDR3 has 12 amino acids. V lost 4 bases to trimming and J lost 7 bases, with 8 bases between them. CDR1 and CDR2 from the germline V gene are SGHRS and YFSETQ. The variable domain in full, completed from reference TRBV5-1 and TRBJ2-2, reads KAGVTQTPRYLIKTRGQQVTLSCSPISGHRSVSWYQQTPGQGLQFLFEYFSETQRNKGNFPGRFSGRQFSNSRSEMNVSTLELGDSALYLCASSLYGGELFFGEGSRLTVL.

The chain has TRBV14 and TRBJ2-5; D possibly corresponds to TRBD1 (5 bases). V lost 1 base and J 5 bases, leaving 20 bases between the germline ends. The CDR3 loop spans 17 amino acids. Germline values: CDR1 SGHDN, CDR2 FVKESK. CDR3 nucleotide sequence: TGTGCCAGCAGCCAAGGTACAGGATCGGCCGCCGGGGAGACCCAGTACTTC. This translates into CASSQGTGSAAGETQYF.

The CDR3 bases are TGTGCCAGCACTTGGGGGTCAACTGAAGCTTTCTTT. Residues: CASTWGSTEAFF. This rearrangement joins TRBV7-9 to TRBJ1-1; tentative D call: TRBD1 (5 bases). V was trimmed by 7 bases and J by 5 bases, leaving 11 bases between them. CDR3 length: 12 amino acids. Germline V gene data show CDR1 as SEHNR and CDR2 as FQNEAQ (reference sequence).

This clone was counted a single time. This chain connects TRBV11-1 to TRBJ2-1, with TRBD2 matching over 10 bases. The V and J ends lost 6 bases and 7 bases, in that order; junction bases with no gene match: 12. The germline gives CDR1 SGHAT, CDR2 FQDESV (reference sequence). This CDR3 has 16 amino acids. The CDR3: CASSTPPGLARNEQFF. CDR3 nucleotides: TGTGCCAGCAGTACACCTCCGGGACTAGCGCGGAATGAGCAGTTCTTC.

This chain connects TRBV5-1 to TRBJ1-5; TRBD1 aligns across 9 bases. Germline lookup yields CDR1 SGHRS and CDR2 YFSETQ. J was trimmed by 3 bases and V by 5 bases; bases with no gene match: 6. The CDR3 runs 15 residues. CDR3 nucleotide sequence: TGCGCCAGCAGGTATGGGACAGGGCTCAATCAGCCCCAGCATTTT. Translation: CASRYGTGLNQPQHF.

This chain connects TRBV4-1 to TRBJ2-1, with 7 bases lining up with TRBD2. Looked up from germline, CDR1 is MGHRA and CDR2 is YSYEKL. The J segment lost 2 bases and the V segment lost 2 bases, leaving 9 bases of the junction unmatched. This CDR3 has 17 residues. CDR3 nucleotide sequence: TGCGCCAGCAGCCAATATCCAGCGGGATACGCCTACAATGAGCAGTTCTTC. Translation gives CASSQYPAGYAYNEQFF.

The chain's CDR3 is CAWRTGANEQFF. CDR3 nucleotide sequence: TGTGCCTGGAGAACCGGGGCAAATGAGCAGTTCTTC. V usage is TRBV30 and J usage is TRBJ2-1; D tentatively reads TRBD1 or TRBD2 (5 bases each). V was clipped by 3 bases and J by 7 bases, with 10 bases between them. The germline gives CDR1 GTSNPN, CDR2 SVGIG (reference sequence). This CDR3 has 12 amino acids. The full variable domain, in which reference TRBV30 and TRBJ2-1 provide the parts outside the CDR3, is SQTIHQWPATLVQPVGSPLSLECTVEGTSNPNLYWYRQAAGRGLQLLFYSVGIGQISSEVPQNLSASRPQDRQFILSSKKLLLSDSGFYLCAWRTGANEQFFGPGTRLTVL.

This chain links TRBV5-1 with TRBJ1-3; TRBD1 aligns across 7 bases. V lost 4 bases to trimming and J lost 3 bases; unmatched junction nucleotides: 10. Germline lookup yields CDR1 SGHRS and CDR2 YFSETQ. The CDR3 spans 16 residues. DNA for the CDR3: TGCGCCAGCAGCCCCCGGATAGGGGGCGATGGAAACACCATATATTTT. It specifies CASSPRIGGDGNTIYF.

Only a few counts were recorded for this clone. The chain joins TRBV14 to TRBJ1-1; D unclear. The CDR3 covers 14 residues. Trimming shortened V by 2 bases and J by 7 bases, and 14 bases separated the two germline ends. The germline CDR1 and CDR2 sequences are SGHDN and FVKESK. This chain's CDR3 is CASSQTSAGFEAFF. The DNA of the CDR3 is TGTGCCAGCAGCCAAACTAGCGCGGGGTTTGAAGCTTTCTTT. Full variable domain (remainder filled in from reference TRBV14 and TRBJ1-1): EAGVTQFPSHSVIEKGQTVTLRCDPISGHDNLYWYRRVMGKEIKFLLHFVKESKQDESGMPNNRFLAERTGGTYSTLKVQPAELEDSGVYFCASSQTSAGFEAFFGQGTRLTVV.

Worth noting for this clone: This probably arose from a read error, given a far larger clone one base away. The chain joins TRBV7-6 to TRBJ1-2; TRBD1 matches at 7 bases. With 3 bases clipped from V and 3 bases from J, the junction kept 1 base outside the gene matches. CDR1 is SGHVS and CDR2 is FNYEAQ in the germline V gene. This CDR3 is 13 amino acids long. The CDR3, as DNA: TGTGCCAGCAGCTTCGGACAGGACTATGGCTACACCTTC. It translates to CASSFGQDYGYTF.

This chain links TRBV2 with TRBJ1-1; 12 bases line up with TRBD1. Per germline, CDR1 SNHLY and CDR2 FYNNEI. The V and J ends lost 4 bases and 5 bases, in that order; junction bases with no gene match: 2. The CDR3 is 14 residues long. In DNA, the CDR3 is TGTGCCAGCAGTGTGGGACAGGGGGCTACTGAAGCTTTCTTT. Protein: CASSVGQGATEAFF.

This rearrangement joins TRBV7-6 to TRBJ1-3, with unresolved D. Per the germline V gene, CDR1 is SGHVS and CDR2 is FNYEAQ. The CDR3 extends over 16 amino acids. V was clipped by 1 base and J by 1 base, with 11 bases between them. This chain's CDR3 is CASSLGAPTSGNTIYF. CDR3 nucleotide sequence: TGTGCCAGCAGCTTAGGGGCCCCCACTTCTGGAAACACCATATATTTT. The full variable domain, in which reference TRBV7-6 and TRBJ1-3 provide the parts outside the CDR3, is GAGVSQSPRYKVTKRGQDVALRCDPISGHVSLYWYRQALGQGPEFLTYFNYEAQQDKSGLPNDRFSAERPEGSISTLTIQRTEQRDSAMYRCASSLGAPTSGNTIYFGEGSWLTVV.

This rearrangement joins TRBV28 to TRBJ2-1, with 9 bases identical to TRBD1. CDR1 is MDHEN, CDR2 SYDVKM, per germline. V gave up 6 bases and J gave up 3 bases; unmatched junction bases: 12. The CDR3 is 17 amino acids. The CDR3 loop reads CASSDLTGTGLYNEQFF. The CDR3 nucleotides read TGTGCCAGCAGCGATCTAACCGGGACAGGGCTCTACAATGAGCAGTTCTTC.

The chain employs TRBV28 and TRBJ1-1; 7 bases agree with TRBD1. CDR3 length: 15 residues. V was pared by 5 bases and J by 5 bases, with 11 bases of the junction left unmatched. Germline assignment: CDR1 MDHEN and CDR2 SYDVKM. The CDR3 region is CASSPLPGQRTEAFF. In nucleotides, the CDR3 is TGTGCCAGCAGTCCTCTACCGGGACAGCGAACTGAAGCTTTCTTT.

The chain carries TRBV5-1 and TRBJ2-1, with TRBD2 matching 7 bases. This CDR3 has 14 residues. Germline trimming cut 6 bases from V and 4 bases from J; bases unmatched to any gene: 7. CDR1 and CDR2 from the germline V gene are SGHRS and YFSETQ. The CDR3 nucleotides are TGCGCCAGCATAGCTAGCGGAGGTTACAATGAGCAGTTCTTC. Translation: CASIASGGYNEQFF.

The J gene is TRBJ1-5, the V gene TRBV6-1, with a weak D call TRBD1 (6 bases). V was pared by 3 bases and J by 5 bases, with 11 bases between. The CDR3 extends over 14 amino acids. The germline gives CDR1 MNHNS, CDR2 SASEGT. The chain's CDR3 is CASSEKRGYQPQHF. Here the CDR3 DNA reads TGTGCCAGCAGTGAGAAGAGGGGGTATCAGCCCCAGCATTTT.

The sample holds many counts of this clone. This chain's CDR3 is CAISESWDPPSEQYF. CDR3 coding DNA: TGTGCCATCAGTGAGTCTTGGGATCCCCCCTCCGAGCAGTACTTC. The gene calls are TRBV10-3 and TRBJ2-5; D is unresolved. The J call is uncertain, as TRBJ2-7 better fits the DNA end. The germline V gene has CDR1 ENHRY and CDR2 SYGVKD. The CDR3 loop spans 15 amino acids.

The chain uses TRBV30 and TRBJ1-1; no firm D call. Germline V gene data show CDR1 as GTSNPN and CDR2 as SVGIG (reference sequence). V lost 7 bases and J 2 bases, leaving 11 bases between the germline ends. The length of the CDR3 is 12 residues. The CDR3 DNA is TGTGCCTATAGCGGGGAAAACACTGAAGCTTTCTTT. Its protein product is CAYSGENTEAFF.

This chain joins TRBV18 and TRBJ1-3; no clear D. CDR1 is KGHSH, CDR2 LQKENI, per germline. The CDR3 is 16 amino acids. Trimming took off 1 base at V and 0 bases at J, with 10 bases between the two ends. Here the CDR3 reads CASSPQGQDSGNTIYF. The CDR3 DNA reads TGTGCCAGCTCACCACAGGGCCAGGACTCTGGAAACACCATATATTTT.

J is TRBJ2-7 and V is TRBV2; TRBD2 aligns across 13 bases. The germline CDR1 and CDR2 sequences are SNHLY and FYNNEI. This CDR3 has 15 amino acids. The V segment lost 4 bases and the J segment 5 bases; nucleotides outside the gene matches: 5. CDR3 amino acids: CASSAQGLAGDEQYF. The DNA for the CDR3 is TGTGCCAGCAGTGCCCAAGGACTAGCGGGAGACGAGCAGTACTTC. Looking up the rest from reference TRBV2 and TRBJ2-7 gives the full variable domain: EPEVTQTPSHQVTQMGQEVILRCVPISNHLYFYWYRQILGQKVEFLVSFYNNEISEKSEIFDDQFSVERPDGSNFTLKIRSTKLEDSAMYFCASSAQGLAGDEQYFGPGTRLTVT.

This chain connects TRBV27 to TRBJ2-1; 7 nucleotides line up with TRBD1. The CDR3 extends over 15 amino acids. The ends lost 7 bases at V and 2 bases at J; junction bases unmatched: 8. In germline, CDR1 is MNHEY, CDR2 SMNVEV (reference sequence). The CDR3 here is CASTRQGPTYNEQFF. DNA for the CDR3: TGTGCCAGCACCCGACAGGGACCTACCTACAATGAGCAGTTCTTC.

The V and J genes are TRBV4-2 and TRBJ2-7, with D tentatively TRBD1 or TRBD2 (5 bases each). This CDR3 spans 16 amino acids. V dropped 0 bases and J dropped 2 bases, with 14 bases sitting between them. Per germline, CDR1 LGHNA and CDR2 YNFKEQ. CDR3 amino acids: CASSQDSWDVAYEQYF. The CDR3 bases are TGTGCCAGCAGCCAAGATTCATGGGACGTCGCCTACGAGCAGTACTTC.

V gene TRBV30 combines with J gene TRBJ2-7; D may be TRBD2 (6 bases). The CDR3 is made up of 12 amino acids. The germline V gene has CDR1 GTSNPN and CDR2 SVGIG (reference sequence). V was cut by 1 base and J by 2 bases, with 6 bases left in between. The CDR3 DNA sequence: TGTGCCTGGAGTGGCGGGGCCTACGAGCAGTACTTC. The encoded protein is CAWSGGAYEQYF.

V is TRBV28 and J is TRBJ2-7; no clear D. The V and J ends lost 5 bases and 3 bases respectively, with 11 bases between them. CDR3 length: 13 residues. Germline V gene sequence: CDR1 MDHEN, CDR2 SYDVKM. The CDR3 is CASSIRASYEQYF. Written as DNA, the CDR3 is TGTGCCAGCAGTATCCGGGCCAGCTACGAGCAGTACTTC.

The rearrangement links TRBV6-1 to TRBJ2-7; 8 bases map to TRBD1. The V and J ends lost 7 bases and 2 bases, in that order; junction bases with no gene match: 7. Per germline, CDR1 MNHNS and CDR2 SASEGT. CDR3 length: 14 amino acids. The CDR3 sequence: CASIWGTGTYEQYF. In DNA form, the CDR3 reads TGTGCCAGCATATGGGGGACAGGCACCTACGAGCAGTACTTC.